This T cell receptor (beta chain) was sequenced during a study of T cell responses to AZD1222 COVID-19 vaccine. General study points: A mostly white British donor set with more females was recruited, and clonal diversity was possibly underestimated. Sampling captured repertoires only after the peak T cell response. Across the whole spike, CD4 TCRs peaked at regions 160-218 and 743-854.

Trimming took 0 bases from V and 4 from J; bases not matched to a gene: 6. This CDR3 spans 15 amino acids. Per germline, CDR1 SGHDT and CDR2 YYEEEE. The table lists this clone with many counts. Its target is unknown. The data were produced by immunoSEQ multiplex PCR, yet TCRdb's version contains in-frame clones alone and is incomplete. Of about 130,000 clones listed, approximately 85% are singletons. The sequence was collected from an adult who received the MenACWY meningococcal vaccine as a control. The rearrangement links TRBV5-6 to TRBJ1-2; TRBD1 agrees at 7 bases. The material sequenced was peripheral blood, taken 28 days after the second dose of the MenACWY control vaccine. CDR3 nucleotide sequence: TGTGCCAGCAGCTTGGTCGGGGACAGCGGCTATGGCTACACCTTC. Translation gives CASSLVGDSGYGYTF.